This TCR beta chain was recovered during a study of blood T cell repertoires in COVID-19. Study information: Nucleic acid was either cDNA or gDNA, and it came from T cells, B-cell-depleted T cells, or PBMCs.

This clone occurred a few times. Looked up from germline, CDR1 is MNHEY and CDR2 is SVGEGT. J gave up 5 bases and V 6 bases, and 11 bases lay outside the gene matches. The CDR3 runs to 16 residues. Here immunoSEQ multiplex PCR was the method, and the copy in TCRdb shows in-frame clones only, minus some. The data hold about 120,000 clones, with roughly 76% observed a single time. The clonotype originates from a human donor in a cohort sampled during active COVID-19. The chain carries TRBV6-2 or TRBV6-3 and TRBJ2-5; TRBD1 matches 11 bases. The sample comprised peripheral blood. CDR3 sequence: CASSPTRTGGVETQYF. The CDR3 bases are TGTGCCAGCAGCCCAACCCGGACAGGGGGCGTTGAGACCCAGTACTTC.